This entry lists 20 T cell receptor beta chains sequenced from one sample in a study of CD8+ T cells in alopecia areata. Described treatment: oral pan-JAK inhibitor, 5-10 mg twice daily. cDNA reverse transcribed from extracted RNA served as the sequencing template. The table came from immunoSEQ multiplex PCR; TCRdb's copy has only in-frame clones and leaves some out. The sample includes roughly 190,000 clones, around 60% of them seen just once. Sequenced material: CD4+ T cells sorted from blood, taken at week 4, from a patient treated with tofacitinib. These receptors were taken from a human donor with alopecia areata.

This chain joins TRBV4-1 and TRBJ2-1; 8 bases are a match to TRBD2. The CDR3 totals 16 residues. V lost 2 bases to trimming and J lost 7 bases; unmatched junction nucleotides: 10. Germline values: CDR1 MGHRA, CDR2 YSYEKL. CDR3 nucleotides: TGCGCCAGCAGCCAACAACCGGGACTAGTTAGAAATGAGCAGTTCTTC. It codes for CASSQQPGLVRNEQFF.

This sequence joins TRBV2 and TRBJ1-2, with unresolved D. Germline V lookup: CDR1 SNHLY, CDR2 FYNNEI. The CDR3 sequence is 11 residues long. V gave up 5 bases and J gave up 3 bases, with 4 bases separating them. The CDR3 DNA sequence: TGTGCCAGCAGTATGGACTATGGCTACACCTTC. Its protein product is CASSMDYGYTF.

The chain links TRBV4-2 to TRBJ1-2, with D tentatively TRBD1 (5 bases). The CDR3 runs 14 residues. Trimming shortened V by 3 bases and J by 4 bases, and 12 bases separated the two germline ends. The germline CDR1 and CDR2 sequences are LGHNA and YNFKEQ. Here the CDR3 DNA reads TGTGCCAGCAGCCAGCGGGACGGAGCCTATGGCTACACCTTC. Encoded protein: CASSQRDGAYGYTF.

V gene TRBV30 combines with J gene TRBJ1-3; 7 positions agree with TRBD1. Trimming at V came to 1 base and at J to 3 bases, leaving 3 bases not matched to a gene. This CDR3 contains 14 residues. Germline V CDR1 and CDR2: GTSNPN, SVGIG (reference sequence). The CDR3 spells CAWSGRTGGNTIYF. CDR3 bases: TGTGCCTGGAGTGGCCGGACAGGTGGAAACACCATATATTTT.

This clone was detected only once. The CDR3 nucleotides read TGTGCCAGCACCATCTCGGGGGGCAACAATGAGCAGTTCTTC. Its translation is CASTISGGNNEQFF. V and J are TRBV6-5 and TRBJ2-1; maybe TRBD2 (7 bases). The CDR3 sequence is 14 residues long. Germline values: CDR1 MNHEY, CDR2 SVGAGI. V lost 7 bases to trimming and J lost 5 bases, with 15 bases between them.

V usage is TRBV5-1 and J usage is TRBJ2-3; D may be TRBD2 (6 bases). CDR3 length: 14 residues. The germline gives CDR1 SGHRS, CDR2 YFSETQ. Between the trimmed V and J ends, which lost 2 bases and 0 bases, there was a span of 7 bases. The CDR3 DNA reads as TGCGCCAGCAGCTTTAGCGGTAGCACAGATACGCAGTATTTT. It specifies CASSFSGSTDTQYF.

The V and J genes are TRBV29-1 and TRBJ2-7; 7 nucleotides align to TRBD1. Trimming at V came to 5 bases and at J to 4 bases, leaving 2 bases not matched to a gene. The CDR3 is 11 amino acids. Germline V gives CDR1 SQVTM, CDR2 ANQGSEA. The CDR3 loop reads CSVLTGYEQYF. Written as DNA, the CDR3 is TGCAGCGTTTTGACAGGGTACGAGCAGTACTTC.

The chain employs TRBV19 and TRBJ2-3; D might be TRBD2 (5 bases). This CDR3 contains 16 residues. The germline V gene has CDR1 LNHDA and CDR2 SQIVND (reference sequence). Trimming took 5 bases from V and 0 from J, leaving 15 bases between them. Here the CDR3 reads CASSSIFRTSTDTQYF. The CDR3 bases are TGTGCCAGTAGTTCCATCTTTCGGACTAGCACAGATACGCAGTATTTT.

V is TRBV29-1 and J is TRBJ1-1; maybe TRBD1 (5 bases). The CDR3 length is 11 residues. V lost 6 bases and J 10 bases, leaving 15 bases between the germline ends. In germline, CDR1 is SQVTM, CDR2 ANQGSEA. The CDR3 bases are TGCAGCGTGACAGCCAGTGTAGGAGCTTTCTTT. Translation gives CSVTASVGAFF.

This clone has just one count. V is TRBV6-5 and J is TRBJ2-1; tentatively, D is TRBD2 (6 bases). CDR3 length: 14 amino acids. V lost 2 bases and J 3 bases, leaving 8 bases between the germline ends. CDR1 is MNHEY, CDR2 SVGAGI, per germline. CDR3: CASSYRAGYNEQFF. In nucleotides, the CDR3 is TGTGCCAGCAGTTACAGAGCGGGCTACAATGAGCAGTTCTTC.

This sequence joins TRBV29-1 and TRBJ2-2; D ambiguous. This CDR3 comprises 13 residues. V gave up 4 bases and J gave up 0 bases, with 6 bases separating them. CDR1 and CDR2 (germline): SQVTM, ANQGSEA. The CDR3, as DNA: TGCAGCGTTGGGGCCACGAACACCGGGGAGCTGTTTTTT. It specifies CSVGATNTGELFF.

V is TRBV27 and J is TRBJ1-5; no reliable D call. This CDR3 is built from 14 residues. Germline values: CDR1 MNHEY, CDR2 SMNVEV (reference sequence). V lost 6 bases to trimming and J lost 2 bases, with 11 bases between them. CDR3 loop: CASRSVGGNQPQHF. The CDR3 nucleotides read TGTGCCAGCAGGTCGGTTGGGGGCAATCAGCCCCAGCATTTT.

In its sample, this clone was seen many times. The CDR3 is CSVAVDREETQYF. The CDR3 bases are TGCAGCGTGGCGGTGGACAGGGAAGAGACCCAGTACTTC. The V and J genes are TRBV29-1 and TRBJ2-5, with 8 bases aligning to TRBD1. The J segment lost 3 bases and the V segment lost 6 bases, leaving 6 bases of the junction unmatched. The CDR3 sequence is 13 residues long. Germline CDR1 and CDR2: SQVTM and ANQGSEA.

This clone was recorded a few times. The chain couples TRBV28 to TRBJ2-2, with 7 bases fitting TRBD2. V shed 3 bases and J 4 bases; nucleotides not matched to a gene: 5. The CDR3 has 15 residues. Germline loops: CDR1 MDHEN, CDR2 SYDVKM. The DNA for the CDR3 is TGTGCCAGCAGTTTGTCGGGAGGATTCACCGGGGAGCTGTTTTTT. Amino acid sequence: CASSLSGGFTGELFF.

The chain uses TRBV4-2 and TRBJ2-7; 12 positions agree with TRBD2. The CDR3 runs 16 residues. CDR1 and CDR2 (germline): LGHNA, YNFKEQ. The junction had 11 bases not matched to a gene; V was cut back by 4 bases and J by 7 bases. The CDR3 coding sequence is TGTGCCAGCAGCCTGACTAGCGGGAGTACGGCTCGGGAGCAGTACTTC. Translating it yields CASSLTSGSTAREQYF.

This chain connects TRBV2 to TRBJ2-1, with 8 bases matching TRBD2. Trimming cost V 6 bases and J 2 bases; bases outside gene matches: 9. CDR1 and CDR2 from the germline V gene are SNHLY and FYNNEI. The CDR3 is 16 residues long. The CDR3 DNA reads as TGTGCCAGCAGCGGGAGGGGCAGGGGCACCTACAATGAGCAGTTCTTC. Translated, it gives CASSGRGRGTYNEQFF.

The chain has TRBV30 and TRBJ1-1; D gene unclear. Trimming cost V 3 bases and J 5 bases, with 13 bases left between them. Germline loops: CDR1 GTSNPN, CDR2 SVGIG (reference sequence). CDR3 length equals 13 residues. The chain's CDR3 is CAWSLAEGTEAFF. CDR3 nucleotides: TGTGCCTGGAGCTTGGCCGAGGGTACTGAAGCTTTCTTT. The complete variable domain, with remaining parts taken from reference TRBV30 and TRBJ1-1, reads SQTIHQWPATLVQPVGSPLSLECTVEGTSNPNLYWYRQAAGRGLQLLFYSVGIGQISSEVPQNLSASRPQDRQFILSSKKLLLSDSGFYLCAWSLAEGTEAFFGQGTRLTVV.

The gene calls are TRBV7-8 and TRBJ1-5; possible D gene TRBD1, 5 bases. This CDR3 spans 18 amino acids. Deletions cut 5 bases from V and 3 bases from J, with 23 bases between. Germline V gene sequence: CDR1 SGHVS, CDR2 FQNEAQ. The CDR3 protein is CASSRRGMGTSNNQPQHF. The DNA for the CDR3 is TGTGCCAGCAGCCGGCGTGGGATGGGGACCTCTAACAATCAGCCCCAGCATTTT.

The V gene is TRBV27, the J gene TRBJ2-7; 7 positions match TRBD2. V lost 5 bases, J lost 1 base, and 14 bases stayed unmatched. The CDR3 sequence is 17 residues long. Germline V gene data show CDR1 as MNHEY and CDR2 as SMNVEV (reference sequence). The CDR3 nucleotides are TGTGCCAGCAGTACTCTCCCTGGGGGGGTTCGTTCCTACGAGCAGTACTTC. This sequence encodes CASSTLPGGVRSYEQYF.

The CDR3 protein is CAWTGRLNTEAFF. The CDR3 nucleotides read TGTGCCTGGACTGGAAGGTTGAACACTGAAGCTTTCTTT. The chain is built from TRBV30 and TRBJ1-1; no definite D call. The V gene's germline CDR1 is GTSNPN and CDR2 SVGIG (reference sequence). Trimming pared 4 bases from V and 0 bases from J, leaving 9 bases between. The CDR3 spans 13 residues.